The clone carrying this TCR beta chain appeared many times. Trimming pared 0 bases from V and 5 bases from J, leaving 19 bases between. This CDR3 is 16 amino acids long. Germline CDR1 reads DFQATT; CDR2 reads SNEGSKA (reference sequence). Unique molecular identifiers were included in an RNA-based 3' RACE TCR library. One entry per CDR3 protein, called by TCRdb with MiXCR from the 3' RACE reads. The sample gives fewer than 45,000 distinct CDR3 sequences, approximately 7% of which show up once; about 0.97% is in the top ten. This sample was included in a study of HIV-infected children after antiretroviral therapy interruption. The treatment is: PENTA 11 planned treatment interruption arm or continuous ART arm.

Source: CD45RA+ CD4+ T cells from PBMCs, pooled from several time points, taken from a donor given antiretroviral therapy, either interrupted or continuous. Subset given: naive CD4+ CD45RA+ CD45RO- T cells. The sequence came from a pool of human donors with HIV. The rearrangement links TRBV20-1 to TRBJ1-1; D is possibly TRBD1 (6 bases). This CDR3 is CSARDGEWGGWTEAFF. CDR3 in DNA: TGCAGTGCTAGAGATGGTGAATGGGGGGGCTGGACTGAAGCTTTCTTT.